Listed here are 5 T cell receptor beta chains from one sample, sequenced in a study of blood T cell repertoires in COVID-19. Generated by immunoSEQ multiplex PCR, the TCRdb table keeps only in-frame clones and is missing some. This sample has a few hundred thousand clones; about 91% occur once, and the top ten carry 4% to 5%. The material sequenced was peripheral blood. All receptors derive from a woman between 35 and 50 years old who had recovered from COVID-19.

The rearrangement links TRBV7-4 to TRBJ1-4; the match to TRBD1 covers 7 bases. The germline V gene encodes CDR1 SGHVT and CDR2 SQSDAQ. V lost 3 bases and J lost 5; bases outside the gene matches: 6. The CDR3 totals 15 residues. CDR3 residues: CASSLPGQRNEKLFF. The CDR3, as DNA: TGTGCCAGCAGCTTGCCGGGACAGAGAAATGAAAAACTGTTTTTT.

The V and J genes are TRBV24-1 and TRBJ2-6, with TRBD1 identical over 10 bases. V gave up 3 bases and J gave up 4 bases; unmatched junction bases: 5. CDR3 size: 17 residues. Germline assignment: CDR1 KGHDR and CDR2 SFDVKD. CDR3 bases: TGTGCCACCAGTGATACCGGGACAGGGGTCGGGGCCAACGTCCTGACTTTC. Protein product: CATSDTGTGVGANVLTF.

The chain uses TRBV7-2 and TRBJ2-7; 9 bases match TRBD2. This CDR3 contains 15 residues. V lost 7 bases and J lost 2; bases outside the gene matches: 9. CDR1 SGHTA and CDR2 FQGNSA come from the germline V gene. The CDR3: CASTIGLAPTYEQYV. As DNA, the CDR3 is TGTGCCAGCACCATCGGACTAGCGCCTACCTACGAGCAGTACGTC.

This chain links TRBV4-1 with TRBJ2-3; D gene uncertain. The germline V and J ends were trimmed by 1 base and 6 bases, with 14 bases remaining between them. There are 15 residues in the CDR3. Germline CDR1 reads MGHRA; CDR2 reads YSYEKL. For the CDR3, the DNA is TGCGCCAGCAGCCAAGGCCTCCCTGGGCCGGATACGCAGTATTTT. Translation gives CASSQGLPGPDTQYF.

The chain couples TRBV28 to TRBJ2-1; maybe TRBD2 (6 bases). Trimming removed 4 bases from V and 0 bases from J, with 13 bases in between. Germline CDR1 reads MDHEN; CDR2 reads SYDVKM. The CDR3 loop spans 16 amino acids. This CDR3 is CASSSTSGLSYNEQFF. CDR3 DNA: TGTGCCAGCAGTTCAACGTCGGGACTCTCCTACAATGAGCAGTTCTTC.